A selection of T cell receptor beta chains follows, all from one sample in a study of blood T cell repertoires in COVID-19. Clones were sequenced by immunoSEQ multiplex PCR, and TCRdb holds only the in-frame ones, with some missing. This table holds roughly 350,000 clones, approximately 90% found once. Specimen: peripheral blood. These receptors originate from a woman under 30 who had recovered from COVID-19. CDR3s include the opening cysteine and the closing phenylalanine or tryptophan. Fields, in order: V gene, J gene, clone size, D gene, CDR3 protein, CDR3 DNA. The D gene is left open where the match is weak. Size values are once, few and many counts, or a class for expanded clones, and some rows have none.

TRBV27	TRBJ2-3	NA	NA	CASSPVGDSSTDTQYF	TGTGCCAGCAGTCCCGTCGGAGACTCTAGCACAGATACGCAGTATTTT
TRBV6-2/TRBV6-3	TRBJ2-4	NA	NA	CASSYRSTGWKNIQYF	TGTGCCAGCAGTTATAGGTCAACAGGGTGGAAAAACATTCAGTACTTC
TRBV27	TRBJ1-6	once	NA	CASSFSNSPLHF	TGTGCCAGCAGTTTCTCCAATTCACCCCTCCACTTT
TRBV7-2	TRBJ2-5	NA	NA	CASSLSLQETQYF	TGTGCCAGCAGCTTAAGCTTACAAGAGACCCAGTACTTC
TRBV6-1	TRBJ1-4	NA	TRBD1	CASSEWTGEKLFF	TGTGCCAGCAGTGAATGGACAGGTGAAAAACTGTTTTTT
TRBV7-9	TRBJ1-3	NA	NA	CASTLGGLTSGNTIYF	TGTGCCAGCACCCTAGGAGGCCTTACCTCTGGAAACACCATATATTTT
TRBV25-1	TRBJ1-1	NA	NA	CASSDIRTNTEAFF	TGTGCCAGCAGTGATATTAGAACGAACACTGAAGCTTTCTTT
TRBV4-2	TRBJ2-4	NA	NA	CASSQDRGRGRDF	TGTGCCAGCAGCCAAGATCGAGGCAGGGGTAGGGACTTC
TRBV11-2	TRBJ1-2	once	TRBD1	CASSSTGGGYGYTF	TGTGCCAGCAGCTCGACAGGGGGCGGCTATGGCTACACCTTC
TRBV28	TRBJ2-4	NA	NA	CASRQQGLLAKNIQYF	TGTGCCAGCAGGCAACAGGGTCTTTTAGCCAAAAACATTCAGTACTTC
TRBV7-9	TRBJ2-2	NA	NA	CASSPMGLQNTGELFF	TGTGCCAGCAGCCCTATGGGACTGCAGAACACCGGGGAGCTGTTTTTT
TRBV7-9	TRBJ1-2	NA	TRBD1	CASSPLRDRGLNYGYTF	TGTGCCAGCAGCCCGCTCAGGGACAGGGGGCTAAACTATGGCTACACCTTC
TRBV5-4	TRBJ1-3	NA	NA	CASSLSTARSGNTIYF	TGTGCCAGCAGCTTGTCGACAGCCCGCTCTGGAAACACCATATATTTT
TRBV5-3	TRBJ2-2	NA	TRBD1	CARSSDRVLNTGELFF	TGTGCCAGAAGCTCAGACAGGGTTTTGAACACCGGGGAGCTGTTTTTT
TRBV4-2	TRBJ1-2	NA	NA	CASSPPAGVLGGYTF	TGTGCCAGCAGCCCCCCCGCGGGGGTATTGGGTGGCTACACCTTC
TRBV24-1	TRBJ2-1	NA	TRBD2	CATSDPTSGMPNEQFF	TGTGCCACCAGTGATCCGACTAGCGGGATGCCGAATGAGCAGTTCTTC
TRBV7-9	TRBJ1-5	NA	NA	CASSLEGDRNQPQHF	TGTGCCAGCAGCTTAGAGGGGGATCGCAATCAGCCCCAGCATTTT
TRBV5-1	TRBJ2-2	NA	NA	CASSLEGSPGELFF	TGCGCCAGCAGCTTGGAGGGGTCACCTGGGGAGCTGTTTTTT
TRBV10-2	TRBJ1-2	few	NA	CASSETANYGYTF	TGCGCCAGCAGTGAGACAGCTAACTATGGCTACACCTTC
TRBV19	TRBJ1-2	NA	NA	CASSSWDLGTAYGYTF	TGTGCCAGTAGTTCCTGGGACTTAGGGACCGCCTATGGCTACACCTTC
TRBV5-1	TRBJ1-3	NA	NA	CASSDRNSGNTIYF	TGCGCCAGCAGCGACAGGAACTCTGGAAACACCATATATTTT
TRBV11-2	TRBJ2-1	NA	TRBD2	CASRFTSGSHNEQFF	TGTGCCAGCAGGTTCACTAGCGGGAGTCACAATGAGCAGTTCTTC
TRBV29-1	TRBJ1-6	NA	TRBD1	CSVSGDRHNSPLHF	TGCAGCGTTTCCGGGGACAGACATAATTCACCCCTCCACTTT
TRBV4-3	TRBJ2-6	NA	NA	CASSQEYSSGANVLTF	TGCGCCAGCAGCCAAGAGTACAGCTCTGGGGCCAACGTCCTGACTTTC
TRBV7-9	TRBJ2-2	NA	TRBD1	CASSSGQGRDTGELFF	TGTGCCAGCAGCTCCGGACAGGGGAGGGACACCGGGGAGCTGTTTTTT
TRBV18	TRBJ2-1	NA	TRBD2	CASSPERSGRFLAEQFF	TGTGCCAGCTCACCAGAGAGGAGCGGGAGGTTTCTGGCTGAGCAGTTCTTC
TRBV7-2	TRBJ1-2	NA	NA	CASSPKIDRTNYGYTF	TGTGCCAGCAGCCCCAAAATCGACAGGACTAACTATGGCTACACCTTC
TRBV5-1	TRBJ1-2	NA	TRBD1	CASTQGQGYGYTF	TGCGCCAGCACCCAGGGACAGGGCTATGGCTACACCTTC
TRBV10-3	TRBJ2-6	NA	TRBD1	CAISAPDRAGANVLTF	TGTGCCATCAGTGCCCCGGACAGGGCCGGGGCCAACGTCCTGACTTTC
TRBV27	TRBJ2-1	NA	TRBD2	CASSGRARNNEQFF	TGTGCCAGCAGCGGGAGGGCCAGAAACAATGAGCAGTTCTTC
TRBV3-1/TRBV3-2	TRBJ1-1	NA	NA	CASAPTTRAMGAFF	TGTGCCAGCGCCCCCACAACCAGGGCAATGGGGGCTTTCTTT
TRBV5-4	TRBJ1-3	NA	NA	CASSLEHSGNTIYF	TGTGCCAGCAGCTTAGAACACTCTGGAAACACCATATATTTT
TRBV7-9	TRBJ1-5	NA	NA	CASSLDGGGQPQHF	TGTGCCAGCAGCTTAGATGGGGGCGGCCAGCCCCAGCATTTT
TRBV7-2	TRBJ1-1	NA	NA	CASSGFGLGTEAFF	TGTGCCAGCAGCGGATTTGGGCTGGGCACTGAAGCTTTCTTT
TRBV9	TRBJ2-1	NA	NA	CASSVAAGGSYNEQFF	TGTGCCAGCAGCGTGGCTGCCGGGGGTTCCTACAATGAGCAGTTCTTC
TRBV20-1	TRBJ1-1	NA	TRBD1	CSARGDTEAFF	TGCAGTGCCAGGGGGGACACTGAAGCTTTCTTT
TRBV24-1	TRBJ2-1	NA	NA	CATRSREQFF	TGTGCCACCAGGTCCCGTGAGCAGTTCTTC
TRBV30	TRBJ1-6	NA	NA	CAWSRTAYNSPLHF	TGTGCCTGGAGCAGGACAGCTTATAATTCACCCCTCCACTTT
TRBV7-2	TRBJ2-1	NA	TRBD2	CASSTRTSGGFF	TGTGCCAGCAGCACCCGGACTAGCGGAGGGTTCTTC
TRBV5-4	TRBJ1-2	NA	NA	CASSLGQSPNYGYTF	TGTGCCAGCAGCTTGGGACAGTCTCCTAACTATGGCTACACCTTC
TRBV5-1	TRBJ2-2	once	TRBD2	CASSGSGRAKAGELFF	TGCGCCAGCAGCGGAAGCGGGAGGGCCAAGGCCGGGGAGCTGTTTTTT
TRBV28	TRBJ1-2	NA	TRBD1	CASSSRGRVYGYTF	TGTGCCAGCAGTTCCAGGGGGCGCGTCTATGGCTACACCTTC
TRBV9	TRBJ2-2	NA	NA	CASSVGSGANTGELFF	TGTGCCAGCAGCGTAGGATCAGGGGCGAACACCGGGGAGCTGTTTTTT
TRBV2	TRBJ2-5	NA	NA	CASSEIVTQYF	TGTGCCAGCAGTGAGATAGTGACCCAGTACTTC
TRBV21-1	TRBJ2-1	once	NA	CASSERRSGRHNEQFF	TGTGCCAGCAGCGAAAGGCGTAGCGGGAGGCACAATGAGCAGTTCTTC
TRBV19	TRBJ2-3	NA	TRBD1	CATAGGGALGDTQYF	TGTGCCACGGCAGGGGGCGGGGCTTTGGGGGATACGCAGTATTTT
TRBV27	TRBJ2-3	NA	TRBD2	CASSYLAGGADTQYF	TGTGCCAGCAGTTACCTAGCGGGAGGCGCAGATACGCAGTATTTT
TRBV11-2	TRBJ1-1	NA	TRBD1	CASSRTGDTEAFF	TGTGCCAGCAGTCGGACAGGAGACACTGAAGCTTTCTTT
TRBV27	TRBJ2-1	NA	TRBD2	CASSQEGGPGYNEQFF	TGTGCCAGCAGTCAAGAGGGAGGGCCGGGATACAATGAGCAGTTCTTC
TRBV21-1	TRBJ2-5	few	NA	CAETSPPDLAQYF	TGTGCCGAAACTAGCCCCCCCGATTTGGCCCAGTACTTC
TRBV5-1	TRBJ2-2	NA	TRBD2	CASSSTSGRRTGELFF	TGCGCCAGCAGCTCGACTAGCGGGAGACGGACCGGGGAGCTGTTTTTT
TRBV6-6	TRBJ1-2	NA	NA	CASSYSPGGDGYTF	TGTGCCAGCAGTTACTCGCCGGGGGGCGATGGCTACACCTTC
TRBV29-1	TRBJ1-3	NA	TRBD1	CSVDTGTGSGNTIYF	TGCAGCGTTGATACCGGGACAGGGAGTGGAAACACCATATATTTT